This paragraph reports one TCR beta chain. The data derive from a study of control samples from healthy donors and cancer patients. The CDR3 consists of 17 residues. With 7 bases clipped from V and 4 bases from J, the junction kept 12 bases outside the gene matches. Germline V gives CDR1 SGDLS, CDR2 YYNGEE. Using immunoSEQ multiplex PCR, the repertoire was profiled, and TCRdb retains in-frame clones only, with some absent. The table lists fewer than 90,000 clones, over 75% of them singletons. The rearrangement uses TRBV9 and TRBJ2-1; TRBD2 matches 12 bases. This TCR derives from a man between 45 and 60 years old in good health. The sequencing input was blood. As DNA, the CDR3 is TGTGCCAGCTCGACTCTCGGGACTAGCGGGTTGTACAATGAGCAGTTCTTC. Translated: CASSTLGTSGLYNEQFF.